Each of the 23 T cell receptor beta chains below was sequenced from the same sample in a study of T cells after yellow fever vaccination. TCRdb reanalysed the 5' RACE reads using MiXCR and keeps one entry per CDR3 protein. The sample includes around 320,000 distinct CDR3 sequences, about 10% of them seen just once. The sample here was CD4+ T cells sorted from PBMCs, taken 45 days after the yellow fever booster vaccination. The receptors shown here come from a young man who received the YFV17D yellow fever vaccine.

This clonotype was recorded a few times. The gene calls are TRBV27 and TRBJ2-5, with TRBD2 identical over 7 bases. The length of the CDR3 is 12 residues. The junction had 5 bases not matched to a gene; V was cut back by 6 bases and J by 7 bases. The germline V gene has CDR1 MNHEY and CDR2 SMNVEV (reference sequence). The CDR3 sequence is CASRTSRGTQYF. The CDR3, as DNA: TGTGCCAGCAGGACTAGCCGAGGGACCCAGTACTTC.

The rearrangement joins TRBV4-3 to TRBJ1-3; no clear D. The germline V gene has CDR1 LGHNA and CDR2 YSLEER. This CDR3 has 14 amino acids. The V and J ends lost 6 bases and 0 bases respectively, with 9 bases between them. The CDR3 nucleotides read TGCGCCAGCAGTCGCGGTAACTCTGGAAACACCATATATTTT. Translated: CASSRGNSGNTIYF.

This clonotype was detected many times. CDR3 protein: CASSGGTLNTGELFF. The CDR3 DNA follows: TGTGCCAGCAGTGGCGGGACATTGAACACCGGGGAGCTGTTTTTT. The rearrangement uses TRBV2 and TRBJ2-2; D tentatively fits TRBD1 or TRBD2 (6 bases each). The CDR3 is made up of 15 amino acids. Trimming took off 4 bases at V and 1 base at J, with 10 bases between the two ends. The germline V gene encodes CDR1 SNHLY and CDR2 FYNNEI.

In this sample, this clonotype turned up a few times. CDR3 sequence reads: CASSQAGDQPQHF. The CDR3 DNA reads TGTGCCAGCAGCCAAGCGGGTGATCAGCCCCAGCATTTT. The rearrangement joins TRBV3-1 to TRBJ1-5; D unresolved. Per the germline V gene, CDR1 is LGHDT and CDR2 is YNNKEL (reference sequence). The CDR3 runs to 13 residues. Trimming stripped 1 base from V and 5 bases from J, with 6 bases between.

The V and J genes are TRBV4-3 and TRBJ1-6; no clear D. Per germline, CDR1 LGHNA and CDR2 YSLEER. The germline V and J ends were trimmed by 3 bases and 5 bases, with 8 bases remaining between them. This CDR3 contains 14 residues. Here the CDR3 DNA reads TGCGCCAGCAGCCAGTACAGAGATAATTCACCCCTCCACTTT. Translation: CASSQYRDNSPLHF.

The DNA of the CDR3 is TGTGCCAGCAGCCCCCCCCGGGCCGGCTCCTACAATGAGCAGTTCTTC. This sequence encodes CASSPPRAGSYNEQFF. The chain carries TRBV7-4 and TRBJ2-1; D uncertain. Looked up from germline, CDR1 is SGHVT and CDR2 is SQSDAQ. The CDR3 totals 16 residues. Trimming took 5 bases from V and 0 from J, leaving 14 bases between them. Full variable domain (missing parts from reference TRBV7-4 and TRBJ2-1): GAGVSQSPRYKVAKRGRDVALRCDSISGHVTLYWYRQTLGQGSEVLTYSQSDAQRDKSGRPSGRFSAERPERSVSTLKIQRTEQGDSAVYLCASSPPRAGSYNEQFFGPGTRLTVL.

The rearrangement links TRBV6-6 to TRBJ2-5; 9 nucleotides align to TRBD2. This CDR3 is built from 16 residues. Germline V gene lookup returns CDR1 MNHNY and CDR2 SVGAGI (reference sequence). Trimming removed 2 bases from V and 5 bases from J; junction bases left unmatched: 9. Here the CDR3 DNA reads TGTGCCAGCAGTTACCGGAGCGGGGGGTCCATGGAGACCCAGTACTTC. It is translated as CASSYRSGGSMETQYF.

This clonotype was detected only a few times. The chain uses TRBV7-2 and TRBJ1-2, with D perhaps matching TRBD1 (5 bases). This CDR3 region has 13 residues. V lost 7 bases to trimming and J lost 3 bases, with 12 bases between them. Germline CDR1 is SGHTA and CDR2 is FQGNSA. CDR3 DNA: TGTGCCAGCAACAGCAGGGCGGACTATGGCTACACCTTC. Protein: CASNSRADYGYTF.

This clonotype occurred a few times. V gene TRBV5-1 combines with J gene TRBJ2-1, with D perhaps TRBD2 (5 bases). Trimming left V 5 bases short and J 8 bases short, with 17 bases between. The CDR3 contains 14 residues. The V gene's germline CDR1 is SGHRS and CDR2 YFSETQ. In nucleotides, the CDR3 is TGCGCCAGCAGTCCTGCGTCCGGGATTGATGAGCAGTTCTTC. Translated, it gives CASSPASGIDEQFF.

Only a few counts were recorded for this clonotype. V and J are TRBV18 and TRBJ1-1; maybe TRBD1 (6 bases). CDR1 is KGHSH, CDR2 LQKENI, per germline. The V end lost 4 bases, the J end lost 4 bases, and 16 bases lay between the germline ends. This CDR3 is 15 amino acids long. The CDR3 is CASSQEQGFRTEAFF. The CDR3 nucleotides read TGTGCCAGCTCACAGGAACAGGGCTTTCGCACTGAAGCTTTCTTT.

V usage is TRBV4-2 and J usage is TRBJ2-7, with 11 bases identical to TRBD2. This CDR3 has 15 residues. With 1 base clipped from V and 4 bases from J, the junction kept 3 bases outside the gene matches. Germline V gene data show CDR1 as LGHNA and CDR2 as YNFKEQ. The CDR3 DNA follows: TGTGCCAGCAGCCAAGTGCCTAGCGGGGGGTACGAGCAGTACTTC. It encodes CASSQVPSGGYEQYF.

The chain recombines TRBV5-5 with TRBJ1-5; D may be TRBD1 (5 bases). Germline-derived CDR1 and CDR2 are SGHKS and YYEKEE (reference sequence). The CDR3 consists of 15 residues. Trimming shortened V by 0 bases and J by 3 bases, and 10 bases separated the two germline ends. The CDR3 coding sequence is TGTGCCAGCAGCTTGGAGGGGAAGCACAATCAGCCCCAGCATTTT. Translation gives CASSLEGKHNQPQHF.

CDR3 protein: CASSFRTVPGTDTQYF. The CDR3 nucleotides are TGTGCCAGCAGCTTCCGGACTGTCCCCGGCACAGATACGCAGTATTTT. The chain links TRBV9 to TRBJ2-3; a weak D match, TRBD2 (5 bases). The CDR3 extends over 16 amino acids. Germline-derived CDR1 and CDR2 are SGDLS and YYNGEE. Trimming took 4 bases from V and 1 from J, leaving 16 bases between them.

The V and J genes are TRBV20-1 and TRBJ2-5; D remains ambiguous. V lost 3 bases, J lost 5 bases, and 19 bases lay in between. From germline, CDR1 is DFQATT and CDR2 SNEGSKA (reference sequence). The CDR3 spans 15 residues. The CDR3 here is CSARGRHGNMETQYF. The CDR3 bases are TGCAGTGCTAGGGGAAGACACGGTAATATGGAGACCCAGTACTTC.

A few counts support this clonotype. This chain uses TRBV6-1 with TRBJ2-2; perhaps TRBD2 as D (5 bases). This CDR3 is built from 14 residues. Per germline, CDR1 MNHNS and CDR2 SASEGT. V was cut by 4 bases and J by 6 bases, with 12 bases left in between. This chain's CDR3 is CASSVLSSPGELFF. CDR3 coding DNA: TGTGCCAGCAGTGTTTTGTCTAGCCCCGGGGAGCTGTTTTTT.

This clonotype has a handful of counts. This chain links TRBV5-1 with TRBJ2-3; D is unresolved. Trimming shortened V by 0 bases and J by 0 bases, and 14 bases separated the two germline ends. The germline V gene has CDR1 SGHRS and CDR2 YFSETQ. This CDR3 has 17 amino acids. DNA of the CDR3: TGCGCCAGCAGCTTGGCCCCCCAGAGCCTAAGCACAGATACGCAGTATTTT. Its translation: CASSLAPQSLSTDTQYF.

The rearrangement links TRBV5-1 to TRBJ2-7; 8 bases are shared with TRBD1. The germline V gene has CDR1 SGHRS and CDR2 YFSETQ. Unmatched junction bases numbered 15, after V lost 1 base and J lost 0 bases. The CDR3 has 19 amino acids. This CDR3 reads CASSLYSAGTGDGSYEQYF. The CDR3, as DNA: TGCGCCAGCAGCTTGTATAGTGCTGGGACAGGTGATGGCTCCTACGAGCAGTACTTC.

This rearrangement joins TRBV5-1 to TRBJ2-3; TRBD2 matches 12 bases. The V gene's germline CDR1 is SGHRS and CDR2 YFSETQ. The CDR3 length is 15 residues. V trimming: 3 bases; J trimming: 5 bases; junction bases outside the gene matches: 4. CDR3 sequence reads: CASSSGLAGIDTQYF. The CDR3 nucleotides read TGCGCCAGCAGCTCTGGACTAGCGGGGATAGATACGCAGTATTTT. The entire variable domain, with the rest obtained from reference TRBV5-1 and TRBJ2-3, is as follows: KAGVTQTPRYLIKTRGQQVTLSCSPISGHRSVSWYQQTPGQGLQFLFEYFSETQRNKGNFPGRFSGRQFSNSRSEMNVSTLELGDSALYLCASSSGLAGIDTQYFGPGTRLTVL.

The V and J genes are TRBV6-1 and TRBJ1-1, with D possibly matching TRBD1 (6 bases). CDR1 MNHNS and CDR2 SASEGT come from the germline V gene. The length of the CDR3 is 15 residues. Trimming left V 7 bases short and J 1 base short, with 16 bases between. This CDR3 is CASTIQPGENTEAFF. CDR3 bases: TGTGCCAGCACTATCCAGCCAGGGGAGAACACTGAAGCTTTCTTT.

This chain links TRBV1 with TRBJ1-2. TRBV1 is deemed a pseudogene. The CDR3 has 14 residues. The CDR3 DNA reads TGCACCAGCAGCCAAGACCTCGGTAGGGATGGCTACACCTTC. It translates to CTSSQDLGRDGYTF.

The V call is TRBV2, the J call TRBJ2-7, with D unclear. Trimming took off 6 bases at V and 7 bases at J, with 7 bases between the two ends. Germline V lookup: CDR1 SNHLY, CDR2 FYNNEI. CDR3 length: 10 residues. CDR3 sequence reads: CASRGNEQYF. The CDR3 DNA follows: TGTGCCAGCAGGGGAAATGAGCAGTACTTC. Full variable domain (outside the CDR3, taken from reference TRBV2 and TRBJ2-7): EPEVTQTPSHQVTQMGQEVILRCVPISNHLYFYWYRQILGQKVEFLVSFYNNEISEKSEIFDDQFSVERPDGSNFTLKIRSTKLEDSAMYFCASRGNEQYFGPGTRLTVT.

The V call is TRBV7-2, the J call TRBJ2-1; D is unresolved. Germline loops: CDR1 SGHTA, CDR2 FQGNSA. Trimming stripped 3 bases from V and 6 bases from J, with 15 bases between. This CDR3 is 15 amino acids long. This CDR3 is CASSFAAASSNEQFF. The CDR3 region has the DNA TGTGCCAGCAGCTTTGCAGCAGCTAGTTCCAATGAGCAGTTCTTC. The complete variable domain, with remaining parts taken from reference TRBV7-2 and TRBJ2-1, reads GAGVSQSPSNKVTEKGKDVELRCDPISGHTALYWYRQSLGQGLEFLIYFQGNSAPDKSGLPSDRFSAERTGGSVSTLTIQRTQQEDSAVYLCASSFAAASSNEQFFGPGTRLTVL.

This clonotype was seen a handful of times. The genes are TRBV6-5 and TRBJ1-2; perhaps TRBD1 as D (5 bases). Germline CDR1 reads MNHEY; CDR2 reads SVGAGI. Trimming took 2 bases from V and 3 from J, leaving 10 bases between them. The CDR3 is made up of 14 amino acids. CDR3 DNA sequence: TGTGCCAGCAGTTACACTACAGGCGACTATGGCTACACCTTC. Protein sequence: CASSYTTGDYGYTF.